This TCR beta chain was captured by sequencing in a study of post-analysis software for immune sequencing data. Study overall: Patients had relapsing-remitting, secondary progressive or progressive-relapsing multiple sclerosis; some lacked subtype.

TCR beta cDNA libraries included unique molecular identifiers. Some 540,000 cDNA molecules were obtained from roughly 0.93 to 9.6 million T cells. TCRdb ran MiXCR on the PCR reads and lists one entry per CDR3 protein. The sample holds 750,000 to 950,000 distinct CDR3 sequences, 53% seen once. Study-wide results and limits: Samples from a shared batch, those prepared together, strongly co-clustered by F measure. Multiple sclerosis was associated with a significant reduction in normalized Chao1 diversity relative to controls. The study found TRBV5-6, TRBV5-1 and TRBV20-1 among several TRBV segments more frequent in patients than controls.

The CDR3 is 14 residues long. Trimming left V 8 bases short and J 2 bases short, with 15 bases between. CDR1 and CDR2 (germline): MNHEY, SVGAGI. Points on this clonotype: The target antigen is unknown.

This clonotype was sampled from a girl aged 10-17 years with multiple sclerosis. The sample was blood. The genes are TRBV6-5 and TRBJ2-5; the D gene is possibly TRBD1 (6 bases). The CDR3 DNA reads TGTGCCAGCGGGGGCCCAGAGGAGCAAGAGACCCAGTACTTC. It is translated as CASGGPEEQETQYF.